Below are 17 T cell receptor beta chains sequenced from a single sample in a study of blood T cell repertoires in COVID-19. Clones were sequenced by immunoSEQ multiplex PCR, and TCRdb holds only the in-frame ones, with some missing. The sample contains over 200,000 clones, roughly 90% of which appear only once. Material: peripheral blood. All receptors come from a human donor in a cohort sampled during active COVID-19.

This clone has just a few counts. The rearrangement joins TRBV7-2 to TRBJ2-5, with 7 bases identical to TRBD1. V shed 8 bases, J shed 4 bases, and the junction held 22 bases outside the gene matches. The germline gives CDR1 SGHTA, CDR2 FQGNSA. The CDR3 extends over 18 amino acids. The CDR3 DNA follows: TGTGCCAGCTCCTCGAGCGTGGGACAGAACAGGGCCACAGAGACCCAGTACTTC. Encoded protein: CASSSSVGQNRATETQYF.

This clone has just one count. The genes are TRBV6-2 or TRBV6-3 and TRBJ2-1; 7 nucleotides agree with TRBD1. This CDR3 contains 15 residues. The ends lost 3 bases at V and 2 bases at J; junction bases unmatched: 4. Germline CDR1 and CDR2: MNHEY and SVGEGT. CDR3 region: CASSYGRGTYNEQFF. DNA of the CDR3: TGTGCCAGCAGTTATGGCAGGGGGACCTACAATGAGCAGTTCTTC.

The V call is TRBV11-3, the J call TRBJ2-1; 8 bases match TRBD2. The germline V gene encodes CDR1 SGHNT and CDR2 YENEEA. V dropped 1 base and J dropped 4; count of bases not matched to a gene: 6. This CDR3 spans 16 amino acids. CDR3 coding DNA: TGTGCCAGCAGCTTAGTTCCGGGAGGGAAATACAATGAGCAGTTCTTC. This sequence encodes CASSLVPGGKYNEQFF.

The CDR3 protein is CASRSRSSYNEQFF. Written as DNA, the CDR3 is TGTGCCAGCAGGTCGAGGAGCTCCTACAATGAGCAGTTCTTC. V is TRBV2 and J is TRBJ2-1; no clear D. The germline V gene has CDR1 SNHLY and CDR2 FYNNEI. V lost 6 bases and J lost 0, with 9 bases in between. The CDR3 runs to 14 residues.

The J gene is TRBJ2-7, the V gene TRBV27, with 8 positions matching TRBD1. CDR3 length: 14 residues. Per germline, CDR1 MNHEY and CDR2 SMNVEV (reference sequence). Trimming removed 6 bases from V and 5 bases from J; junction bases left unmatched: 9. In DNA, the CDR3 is TGTGCCAGCAGGAGACAGGGGACAGCCAACGAGCAGTACTTC. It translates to CASRRQGTANEQYF.

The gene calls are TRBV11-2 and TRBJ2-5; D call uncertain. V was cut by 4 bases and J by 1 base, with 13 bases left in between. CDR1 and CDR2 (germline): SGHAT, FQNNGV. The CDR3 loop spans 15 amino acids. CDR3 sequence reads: CASSSTSASQETQYF. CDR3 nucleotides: TGTGCCAGCAGCTCCACAAGCGCCTCCCAAGAGACCCAGTACTTC.

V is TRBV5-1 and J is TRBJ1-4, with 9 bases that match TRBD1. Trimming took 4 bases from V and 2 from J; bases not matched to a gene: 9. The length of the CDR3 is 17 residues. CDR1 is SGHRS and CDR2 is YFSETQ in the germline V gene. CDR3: CASSPDRGVRTNEKLFF. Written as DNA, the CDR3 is TGCGCCAGCAGCCCGGACAGGGGAGTAAGGACTAATGAAAAACTGTTTTTT.

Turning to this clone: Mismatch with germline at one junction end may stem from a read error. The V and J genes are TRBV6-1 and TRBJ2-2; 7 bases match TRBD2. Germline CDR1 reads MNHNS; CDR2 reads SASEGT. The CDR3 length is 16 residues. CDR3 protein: CASREGRGINTGELFF. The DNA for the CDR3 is TGTGCCAGCAGGGAAGGGCGGGGGATTAACACCGGGGAGCTGTTTTTT.

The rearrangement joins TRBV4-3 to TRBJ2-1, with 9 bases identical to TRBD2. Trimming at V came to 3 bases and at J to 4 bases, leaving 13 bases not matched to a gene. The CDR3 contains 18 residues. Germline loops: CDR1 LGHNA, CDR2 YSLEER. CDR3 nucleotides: TGCGCCAGCAGCCATCACTGGGCCGGGACTAGCCCTTACAATGAGCAGTTCTTC. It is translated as CASSHHWAGTSPYNEQFF.

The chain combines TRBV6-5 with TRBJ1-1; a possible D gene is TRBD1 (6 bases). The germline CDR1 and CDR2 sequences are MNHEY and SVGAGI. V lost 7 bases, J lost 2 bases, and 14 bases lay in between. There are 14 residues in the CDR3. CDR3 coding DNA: TGTGCCAGCACCTGGGCAGGGACAAACACTGAAGCTTTCTTT. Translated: CASTWAGTNTEAFF.

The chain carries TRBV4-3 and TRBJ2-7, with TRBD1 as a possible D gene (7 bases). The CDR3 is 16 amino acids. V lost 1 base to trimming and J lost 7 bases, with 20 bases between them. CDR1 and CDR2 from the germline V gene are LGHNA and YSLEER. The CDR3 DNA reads TGCGCCAGCAGCCAAGGGTTTGAGCGGTCAGGGGGGGAGCAGTACTTC. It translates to CASSQGFERSGGEQYF.

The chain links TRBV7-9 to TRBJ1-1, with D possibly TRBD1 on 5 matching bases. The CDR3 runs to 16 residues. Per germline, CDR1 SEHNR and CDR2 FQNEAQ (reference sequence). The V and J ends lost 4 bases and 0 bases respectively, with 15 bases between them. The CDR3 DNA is TGTGCCAGCAGCTCGCCCCGACAGTTCATGAACACTGAAGCTTTCTTT. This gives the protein CASSSPRQFMNTEAFF.

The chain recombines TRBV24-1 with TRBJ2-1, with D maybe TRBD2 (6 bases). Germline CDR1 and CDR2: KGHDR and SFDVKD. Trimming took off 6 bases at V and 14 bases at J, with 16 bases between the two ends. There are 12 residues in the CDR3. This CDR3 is CATSPFSGYKFF. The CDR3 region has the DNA TGTGCCACCAGTCCATTTAGCGGATACAAGTTCTTC.

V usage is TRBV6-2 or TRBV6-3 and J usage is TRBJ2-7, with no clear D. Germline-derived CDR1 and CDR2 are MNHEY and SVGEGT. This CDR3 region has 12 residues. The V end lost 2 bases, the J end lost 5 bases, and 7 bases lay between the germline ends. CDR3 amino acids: CASSYVRDEQYF. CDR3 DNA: TGTGCCAGCAGTTACGTACGAGACGAGCAGTACTTC.

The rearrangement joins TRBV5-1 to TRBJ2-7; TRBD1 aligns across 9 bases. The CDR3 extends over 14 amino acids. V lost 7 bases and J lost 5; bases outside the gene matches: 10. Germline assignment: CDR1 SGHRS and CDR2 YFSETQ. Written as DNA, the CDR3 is TGCGCCAGCGGGCACCGGGACAGGGTAAACGAGCAGTACTTC. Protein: CASGHRDRVNEQYF.

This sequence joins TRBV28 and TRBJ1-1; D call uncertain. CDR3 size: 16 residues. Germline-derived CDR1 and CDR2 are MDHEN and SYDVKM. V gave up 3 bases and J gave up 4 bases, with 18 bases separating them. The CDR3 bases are TGTGCCAGCAGTTTCCGAACCCCCGGTAGAGGCACTGAAGCTTTCTTT. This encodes CASSFRTPGRGTEAFF.

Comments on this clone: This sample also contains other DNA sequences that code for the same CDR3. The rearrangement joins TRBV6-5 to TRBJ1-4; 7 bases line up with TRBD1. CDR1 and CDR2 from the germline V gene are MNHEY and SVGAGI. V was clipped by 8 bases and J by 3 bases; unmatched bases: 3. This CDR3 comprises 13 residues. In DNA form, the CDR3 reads TGTGCCAGCCGAGGGGGCCCTAATGAAAAACTGTTTTTT. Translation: CASRGGPNEKLFF.